Listed below are T cell receptor beta chains from one sample, sequenced in a study of radiotherapy plus CTLA-4 blockade in lung cancer. The assay was immunoSEQ multiplex PCR, and TCRdb's table has in-frame clones only and misses some. The sample includes 75,000 to 100,000 clones, roughly 80% of them seen just once. The sample here was peripheral blood, taken from a patient treated with radiotherapy plus ipilimumab. The source is a human donor with non-small cell lung cancer who had a partial response to radiotherapy plus ipilimumab. Both conserved end residues are part of each CDR3. A D gene is named only where the DNA matches it firmly. The size of a clone is reported for some rows only, either as once, few or many, or as a class for expanded clones.

TRBJ1-4 TRBD1 TRBV14 - TGTGCCAGCAGCCACCGGACAGGGGGCGTTGAAAAACTGTTTTTT CASSHRTGGVEKLFF
TRBJ2-7 - TRBV5-1 - TGCGCCAGCAGCACCTCGAAGGGCGGGACCCAATGGTACTTC CASSTSKGGTQWYF
TRBJ1-3 - TRBV5-5 few TGTGCCAGCAGCTTGTCCAGGGTTGAAAACACCATATATTTT CASSLSRVENTIYF
TRBJ2-1 TRBD2 TRBV28 - TGTGCCATAAGCGGGAAAAGCCACAATGAGCAGTTCTTC CAISGKSHNEQFF
TRBJ2-5 - TRBV5-8 - TGTGCCAGCAGCTTGTGGGGCCTCAGAGAGACCCAGTACTTC CASSLWGLRETQYF
TRBJ2-7 - TRBV5-5 - TGTGCCAGCAGGATGAGGAGCGAGCAGTACTTC CASRMRSEQYF
TRBJ2-7 - TRBV9 - TGTGCCAGCAGCGCCCACAAGGGGGGGCTGATCGAGCAGTACTTC CASSAHKGGLIEQYF
TRBJ1-1 - TRBV28 - TGTGCCAGCAGTTATATTACAGGGTTCAGCACTGAAGCTTTCTTT CASSYITGFSTEAFF
TRBJ2-3 TRBD2 TRBV29-1 few TGCAGCGTTGAAGATCGACTAGCGGGTGCCACAGATACGCAGTATTTT CSVEDRLAGATDTQYF
TRBJ2-3 TRBD2 TRBV11-2 - TGTGCCAGCAGCTGGGACCCGGGAGGAAACACAGATACGCAGTATTTT CASSWDPGGNTDTQYF
TRBJ2-3 TRBD2 TRBV19 once TGTGCCAGTAGCCTAGCGGGGGGTCCAGATACGCAGTATTTT CASSLAGGPDTQYF
TRBJ2-3 - TRBV5-1 - TGCGCCAGCAGCCTCCTTAGCACAGATACGCAGTATTTT CASSLLSTDTQYF
TRBJ1-4 TRBD1 TRBV7-2 once TGTGCCAGCAGCCGGACAGGGGGCTCCGGTTATGAAAAACTGTTTTTT CASSRTGGSGYEKLFF
TRBJ2-5 TRBD1 TRBV27 - TGTGCCAGCAGTCGGGGACAGGGGGGAGAGACCCAGTACTTC CASSRGQGGETQYF
TRBJ2-1 - TRBV6-5 - TGTGCCAGCAGTTACCGTTTCGGGAGTCGGAATGAGCAGTTCTTC CASSYRFGSRNEQFF
TRBJ2-1 - TRBV10-1 - TGCGCCAGCAGTAGAGCGAATGAGCAGTTCTTC CASSRANEQFF
TRBJ2-3 TRBD1 TRBV5-1 once TGCGCCAGCAGCTTTTCCGGGACAGGGGTGACAGATACGCAGTATTTT CASSFSGTGVTDTQYF
TRBJ2-7 TRBD1 TRBV15 - TGTGCCACCAGCAGGAACCGGGACAGGGATTACGAGCAGTACTTC CATSRNRDRDYEQYF
TRBJ2-7 TRBD2 TRBV7-3 - TGTGCCAGCAGCTTAGGTACTAGCGGGAGCATCTACGAGCAGTACTTC CASSLGTSGSIYEQYF
TRBJ2-6 - TRBV2 few TGTGCCAGCAGTGACAGGGCGGCGGGGGCCAACGTCCTGACTTTC CASSDRAAGANVLTF
TRBJ2-5 - TRBV6-1 - TGTGCCAGCACCGGCGGAGGGCGAGAGACCCAGTACTTC CASTGGGRETQYF
TRBJ1-5 TRBD1 TRBV5-1 - TGCGCCAGCAGCTCCACAGGGGGCGGGCAGCCCCAGCATTTT CASSSTGGGQPQHF
TRBJ1-1 - TRBV27 - TGTGCCAGCAGGGTTCTACAGGGTGCTACTGAAGCTTTCTTT CASRVLQGATEAFF
TRBJ2-5 TRBD2 TRBV5-6 - TGTGCCAGCAGCTTGAATTTGGGGGCGGGAGGGCCTTGGGAGACCCAGTACTTC CASSLNLGAGGPWETQYF
TRBJ2-1 TRBD2 TRBV10-3 - TGTGCCATCACCGCGAGGACCTCTGGAACTAGCGGTTACAATGAGCAGTTCTTC CAITARTSGTSGYNEQFF
TRBJ2-1 - TRBV7-9 - TGTGCCAGCAGCCGTGACAATGAGCAGTTCTTC CASSRDNEQFF
TRBJ2-4 - TRBV28 once TGTGCCAGCAGCCCACAGGTGGCCAAAAACATTCAGTACTTC CASSPQVAKNIQYF
TRBJ2-3 TRBD2 TRBV2 - TGTGCCAGCAGTTATTCCAGCGGGAGGGCCGAAGATACGCAGTATTTT CASSYSSGRAEDTQYF
TRBJ1-3 TRBD1 TRBV10-3 - TGTGCCATCAGAGGGACAGGGGTTGGAAACACCATATATTTT CAIRGTGVGNTIYF
TRBJ1-4 - TRBV28 once TGTGCCAGCAGTTTGTTTCAGGGAAATGAAAAACTGTTTTTT CASSLFQGNEKLFF
TRBJ1-1 - TRBV6-1 - TGTGCCAGCAGTGGCTGGTGGGGGGTCGCCCCTAACACTGAAGCTTTCTTT CASSGWWGVAPNTEAFF
TRBJ2-7 TRBD2 TRBV27 - TGTGCCAGCAGCCACACCACGACTAGCGGGAGAGGCGAGCAGTACTTC CASSHTTTSGRGEQYF
TRBJ1-1 - TRBV27 once TGTGCCAGCCAGGGGAGAACTGAAGCTTTCTTT CASQGRTEAFF
TRBJ2-7 TRBD1 TRBV4-1 - TGCGCCAGCAGTCTTAAAGGGACAGGGGGCTACGACGAGCAGTACTTC CASSLKGTGGYDEQYF
TRBJ2-5 TRBD2 TRBV7-6 - TGTGCCAGCAGCCCTGGACCTGGGCGGGGGCAAGAGACCCAGTACTTC CASSPGPGRGQETQYF
TRBJ2-7 TRBD1 TRBV6-6 - TGTGCCAGCAGTAAGACGGACAGGGGGCGAAGCGAGCAGTACTTC CASSKTDRGRSEQYF
TRBJ1-5 - TRBV27 few TGTGCCAGCACCTACCCAGGGAATAGCAATCAGCCCCAGCATTTT CASTYPGNSNQPQHF
TRBJ2-7 - TRBV28 - TGTGCCAGCAGCCTCTGGGGACAATTGAGCTCCTACGAGCAGTACTTC CASSLWGQLSSYEQYF
TRBJ2-5 TRBD2 TRBV27 - TGTGCCAGCAGAAAAGAACCGGGACTACCCCAAGAGACCCAGTACTTC CASRKEPGLPQETQYF
TRBJ1-2 - TRBV29-1 once TGCAGCGTTGGTAGGGGGACGGATGGCTACACCTTC CSVGRGTDGYTF
TRBJ2-3 TRBD2 TRBV5-1 once TGCGCCAGCAGCCCACTAGCGGGAAGGGGGCCTAGCACAGATACGCAGTATTTT CASSPLAGRGPSTDTQYF
TRBJ2-2 - TRBV5-1 - TGCGCCAGCAGCCTGGACAGCAGAACCGGGGAGCTGTTTTTT CASSLDSRTGELFF
TRBJ1-4 TRBD1 TRBV29-1 - TGCAGCGTCTTGACAGGGGGCGAAAAACTGTTTTTT CSVLTGGEKLFF
TRBJ2-2 TRBD2 TRBV19 - TGTGCCAGTAGTAAAGGACTAGCGCAAACCACCGGGGAGCTGTTTTTT CASSKGLAQTTGELFF
TRBJ2-1 - TRBV27 - TGTGCCAGCAGGCCCCAAGGGGGCAATGAGCAGTTCTTC CASRPQGGNEQFF
TRBJ2-6 - TRBV15 - TGTGCCACCAGCAGAGATCTGGCCGGGGCCAACGTCCTGACTTTC CATSRDLAGANVLTF
TRBJ1-3 TRBD1 TRBV27 - TGTGCCAGCAGGTCCCCAGGACAGGGCGGTGGAAACACCATATATTTT CASRSPGQGGGNTIYF
TRBJ2-5 - TRBV2 once TGTGCCAGCAGTGAGGGTCCGAAACTATCGACCCAGTACTTC CASSEGPKLSTQYF
TRBJ2-1 TRBD2 TRBV7-2 - TGTGCCAGCAGCTTGGGCCGACTAGCGGGAGTCGGTGAGCAGTTCTTC CASSLGRLAGVGEQFF
TRBJ1-1 TRBD1 TRBV18 - TGTACCAGCTCATCATTTTCAGGGGGAGTAGACACTGAAGCTTTCTTT CTSSSFSGGVDTEAFF
TRBJ1-1 - TRBV9 - TGTGCCAGCAGCATATTGACCCCGGGAACTGAAGCTTTCTTT CASSILTPGTEAFF
TRBJ2-3 TRBD2 TRBV7-8 - TGTGCCAGCAGCGTCGACGTACGCGGGAGGGGCACAGATACGCAGTATTTT CASSVDVRGRGTDTQYF
TRBJ2-7 TRBD2 TRBV7-2 - TGTGCCAGCAGCGCAGGACTAGTCTACGAGCAGTACTTC CASSAGLVYEQYF
TRBJ2-7 - TRBV11-1 - TGTGCCAGCAGCTTATCTGAGAGGCGGCAGTACTTC CASSLSERRQYF